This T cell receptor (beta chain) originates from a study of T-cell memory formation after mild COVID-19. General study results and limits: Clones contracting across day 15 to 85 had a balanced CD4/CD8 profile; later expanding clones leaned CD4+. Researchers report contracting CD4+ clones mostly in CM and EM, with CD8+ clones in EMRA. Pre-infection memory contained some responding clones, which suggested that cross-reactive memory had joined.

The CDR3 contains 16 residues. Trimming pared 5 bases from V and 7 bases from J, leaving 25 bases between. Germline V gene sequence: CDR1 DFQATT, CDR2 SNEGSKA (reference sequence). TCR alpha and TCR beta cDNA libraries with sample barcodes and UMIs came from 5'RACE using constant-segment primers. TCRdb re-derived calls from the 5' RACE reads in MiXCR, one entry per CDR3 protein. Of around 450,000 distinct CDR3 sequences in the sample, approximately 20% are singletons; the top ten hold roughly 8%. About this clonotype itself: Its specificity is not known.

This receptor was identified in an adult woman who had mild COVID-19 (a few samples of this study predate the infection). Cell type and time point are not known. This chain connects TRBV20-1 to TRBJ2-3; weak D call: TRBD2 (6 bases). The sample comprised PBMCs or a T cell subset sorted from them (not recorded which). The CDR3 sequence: CSASHTGTADINTQYF. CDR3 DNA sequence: TGCAGTGCTTCTCATACCGGGACTGCGGATATAAATACGCAGTATTTT.